Listed here are 32 T cell receptor beta chains from one sample, sequenced in a study of blood T cell repertoires in COVID-19 (dated by TCRdb to about 2020). Library preparation was by the immunoSEQ multiplex PCR assay. Here the immuneACCESS table is served through TCRdb, limited to in-frame sequences with V and J called. Missing clones are a known gap in these copies; in checked studies unresolved V genes cover under half, and the rest lacks a known reason. For this sample there are 150,000 to 200,000 clones; around 80% appear just once. The ten largest clones capture roughly a sixth of the sample. The material sequenced was PBMCs or T cells enriched from blood (not recorded which). Every receptor here comes from a woman between 50 and 59 years old with acute COVID-19.

This chain joins TRBV11-1 and TRBJ1-2, with 8 bases matching TRBD1. The V gene's germline CDR1 is SGHAT and CDR2 FQDESV (reference sequence). The CDR3 extends over 13 amino acids. With V trimmed by 3 bases and J by 8 bases, 5 bases remained unmatched. The CDR3 reads CASSFQGAGGYTF. The CDR3, as DNA: TGTGCCAGCAGCTTTCAGGGGGCTGGAGGCTACACCTTC.

This rearrangement joins TRBV4-1 to TRBJ1-2; 9 bases map to TRBD1. This CDR3 contains 17 residues. CDR1 and CDR2 from the germline V gene are MGHRA and YSYEKL. V gave up 2 bases and J gave up 4 bases; unmatched junction bases: 11. In DNA form, the CDR3 reads TGCGCCAGCAGCCAACCTGGACAGGGGAAAACTCTCTATGGCTACACCTTC. Amino acids: CASSQPGQGKTLYGYTF.

The sample holds one count of this clone. The chain carries TRBV9 and TRBJ2-1, with D possibly matching TRBD2 (7 bases). The germline V gene encodes CDR1 SGDLS and CDR2 YYNGEE. V was clipped by 3 bases and J by 4 bases, with 11 bases between them. The CDR3 totals 14 residues. The CDR3 spells CASSEGGLYNEQFF. The CDR3 bases are TGTGCCAGCAGCGAGGGGGGGTTGTACAATGAGCAGTTCTTC.

The CDR3 nucleotides read TGTGCCAGCAGTTCCCCTGGGCTGGAAGAGACCCAGTACTTC. Protein product: CASSSPGLEETQYF. The rearrangement uses TRBV28 and TRBJ2-5; the D is unclear. Per the germline V gene, CDR1 is MDHEN and CDR2 is SYDVKM. The V end lost 4 bases, the J end lost 3 bases, and 12 bases lay between the germline ends. This CDR3 is 14 amino acids long.

The CDR3 nucleotides are TGTGCCAGCTCACCTAGACAGGTAGATAATTCACCCCTCCACTTT. Translated: CASSPRQVDNSPLHF. This rearrangement joins TRBV18 to TRBJ1-6, with TRBD1 as a possible D gene (6 bases). Germline V lookup: CDR1 KGHSH, CDR2 LQKENI. The CDR3 length is 15 residues. V was shortened by 3 bases and J by 5 bases, with 11 bases between the two germline ends. Full variable domain (rest looked up from reference TRBV18 and TRBJ1-6): NAGVMQNPRHLVRRRGQEARLRCSPMKGHSHVYWYRQLPEEGLKFMVYLQKENIIDESGMPKERFSAEFPKEGPSILRIQQVVRGDSAAYFCASSPRQVDNSPLHFGNGTRLTVT.

This clone was picked up a small number of times. The rearrangement joins TRBV7-2 to TRBJ1-3, with D perhaps matching TRBD1 (6 bases). CDR1 is SGHTA, CDR2 FQGNSA, per germline. V shed 2 bases and J shed 0 bases, with 14 bases lying between them. This CDR3 is built from 17 residues. The CDR3 here is CASSLNIQGISGNTIYF. CDR3 nucleotide sequence: TGTGCCAGCAGCTTAAACATACAGGGAATCTCTGGAAACACCATATATTTT.

This clone was seen a handful of times. As DNA, the CDR3 is TGTGCCAGCAGCCCACCCAGGGCGGAAACTAACTATGGCTACACCTTC. As protein: CASSPPRAETNYGYTF. The V and J genes are TRBV5-4 and TRBJ1-2; possibly TRBD1 for D (5 bases). This CDR3 is built from 16 residues. Germline V lookup: CDR1 SGHNT, CDR2 YYREEE (reference sequence). The germline V and J ends were trimmed by 4 bases and 0 bases, with 16 bases remaining between them.

The chain has TRBV5-5 and TRBJ1-2; D gene unclear. V was trimmed by 2 bases and J by 10 bases, leaving 15 bases between them. CDR1 SGHKS and CDR2 YYEKEE come from the germline V gene (reference sequence). This CDR3 is built from 13 residues. The CDR3 DNA sequence: TGTGCCAGCAGCTTCGAAGACGTGAGGGACTACACCTTC. Translated, it gives CASSFEDVRDYTF.

This clone was detected many times. J is TRBJ1-1 and V is TRBV29-1, with TRBD1 matching over 7 bases. This CDR3 contains 13 residues. The junction had 2 bases not matched to a gene; V was cut back by 4 bases and J by 0 bases. The germline V gene has CDR1 SQVTM and CDR2 ANQGSEA. CDR3 DNA sequence: TGCAGCGTTGGGGGACAGCTGAACACTGAAGCTTTCTTT. Its protein is CSVGGQLNTEAFF. Drawing the rest from reference TRBV29-1 and TRBJ1-1, the complete variable domain is SAVISQKPSRDICQRGTSLTIQCQVDSQVTMMFWYRQQPGQSLTLIATANQGSEATYESGFVIDKFPISRPNLTFSTLTVSNMSPEDSSIYLCSVGGQLNTEAFFGQGTRLTVV.

V gene TRBV7-2 combines with J gene TRBJ1-5; 8 nucleotides agree with TRBD1. The CDR3 sequence is 17 residues long. Losses at the gene ends were 1 base for V and 1 base for J; bases not matched to a gene: 6. Germline assignment: CDR1 SGHTA and CDR2 FQGNSA. The CDR3 sequence: CASSLDRTGLSNQPQHF. CDR3 nucleotide sequence: TGTGCCAGCAGCTTAGATAGGACAGGGCTGAGCAATCAGCCCCAGCATTTT.

The gene calls are TRBV19 and TRBJ2-2; possibly TRBD2 for D (7 bases). V gave up 4 bases and J gave up 2 bases, with 14 bases separating them. This CDR3 spans 16 amino acids. Germline V gene sequence: CDR1 LNHDA, CDR2 SQIVND (reference sequence). This chain's CDR3 is CASSRGASGNTGELFF. Here the CDR3 DNA reads TGTGCCAGTAGTAGGGGGGCTAGCGGTAACACCGGGGAGCTGTTTTTT.

The CDR3 loop is CASETGASGNTIYF. CDR3 DNA sequence: TGTGCCAGTGAGACTGGCGCCTCTGGAAACACCATATATTTT. This chain links TRBV19 with TRBJ1-3; the D is unclear. CDR1 and CDR2 from the germline V gene are LNHDA and SQIVND (reference sequence). Trimming took off 8 bases at V and 0 bases at J, with 11 bases between the two ends. This CDR3 is built from 14 residues.

J is TRBJ2-5 and V is TRBV10-3; 8 bases map to TRBD1. Losses at the gene ends were 2 bases for V and 3 bases for J; bases not matched to a gene: 8. The germline CDR1 and CDR2 sequences are ENHRY and SYGVKD. The CDR3 contains 16 residues. CDR3 DNA sequence: TGTGCCATCAGTGAGGCTCCGACAGGGGAAAAAGAGACCCAGTACTTC. This encodes CAISEAPTGEKETQYF.

This chain links TRBV10-1 with TRBJ2-3, with 10 bases fitting TRBD1. CDR3 size: 16 residues. Per the germline V gene, CDR1 is WNHNN and CDR2 is SYGVQD (reference sequence). The junction had 8 bases not matched to a gene; V was cut back by 7 bases and J by 1 base. The DNA for the CDR3 is TGCGCCAGCAAACCGGGACAGGGGACGGGCACAGATACGCAGTATTTT. It encodes CASKPGQGTGTDTQYF.

The chain carries TRBV4-1 and TRBJ1-5, with D tentatively TRBD1 (5 bases). The length of the CDR3 is 15 residues. The germline V and J ends were trimmed by 4 bases and 4 bases, with 14 bases remaining between them. Germline CDR1 is MGHRA and CDR2 is YSYEKL. The DNA for the CDR3 is TGCGCCAGCAGCCCTTGGGGGGAAAAGAATCAGCCCCAGCATTTT. This sequence encodes CASSPWGEKNQPQHF.

This clone has just one count. V gene TRBV3-1 (or the pseudogene TRBV3-2) combines with J gene TRBJ1-1; TRBD1 is a possible D gene (5 bases). Trimming removed 4 bases at V and 0 bases at J, with 12 bases between. This CDR3 has 15 amino acids. Looked up from germline, CDR1 is LGHDT and CDR2 is YNNKEL (reference sequence). The CDR3 loop reads CASSLSQGMNTEAFF. The CDR3, as DNA: TGTGCCAGCAGCCTATCCCAGGGCATGAACACTGAAGCTTTCTTT.

The chain links TRBV2 to TRBJ1-6; possibly TRBD1 for D (5 bases). This CDR3 spans 16 amino acids. Looked up from germline, CDR1 is SNHLY and CDR2 is FYNNEI. Trimming took off 4 bases at V and 9 bases at J, with 19 bases between the two ends. The CDR3 bases are TGTGCCAGCAGTGGGGAGGGTCCAGGGATCGGTTCACCCCTCCACTTT. This gives the protein CASSGEGPGIGSPLHF.

As concerns this clone: One end of the junction fails to match germline, which may point to a read error. The rearrangement joins TRBV7-9 to TRBJ2-1; D might be TRBD1 (6 bases). CDR3 length equals 10 residues. Germline V gene sequence: CDR1 SEHNR, CDR2 FQNEAQ (reference sequence). CDR3 region: CASSPWDTLF. The CDR3 coding sequence is TGTGCCAGCAGCCCGTGGGACACCCTCTTC.

The gene calls are TRBV2 and TRBJ2-1; 9 nucleotides agree with TRBD2. The CDR3 totals 15 residues. Germline CDR1 SNHLY, CDR2 FYNNEI. Trimming at V came to 6 bases and at J to 1 base, leaving 4 bases not matched to a gene. CDR3 sequence reads: CASRERGVSYNEQFF. The CDR3 nucleotides read TGTGCCAGCAGGGAGCGGGGGGTTTCCTACAATGAGCAGTTCTTC.

J is TRBJ2-1 and V is TRBV15; 10 bases fit TRBD2. CDR1 is LNHNV, CDR2 YYDKDF, per germline (reference sequence). J was trimmed by 0 bases and V by 5 bases; bases with no gene match: 4. The CDR3 length is 16 residues. CDR3 loop: CATSALAGGSYNEQFF. As DNA, the CDR3 is TGTGCCACCAGCGCATTAGCGGGGGGCTCCTACAATGAGCAGTTCTTC.

The chain uses TRBV15 and TRBJ2-3; weak D call: TRBD2 (5 bases). Trimming took 1 base from V and 6 from J, leaving 5 bases between them. Germline V gene data show CDR1 as LNHNV and CDR2 as YYDKDF (reference sequence). The CDR3 covers 12 residues. In DNA form, the CDR3 reads TGTGCCACCAGCAGAGGAGGGGATACGCAGTATTTT. Its translation is CATSRGGDTQYF.

V is TRBV12-3 or TRBV12-4 and J is TRBJ2-1, with a tentative D call TRBD1 (5 bases). Trimming left V 7 bases short and J 10 bases short, with 11 bases between. The CDR3 runs 11 residues. The CDR3 protein is CASNTGREQFF. In nucleotides, the CDR3 is TGTGCCAGCAATACAGGCCGCGAGCAGTTCTTC.

This sequence joins TRBV28 and TRBJ2-3; a possible D gene is TRBD1 (6 bases). V lost 4 bases, J lost 0 bases, and 8 bases lay in between. CDR1 is MDHEN, CDR2 SYDVKM, per germline. The CDR3 has 14 residues. Here the CDR3 DNA reads TGTGCCAGCAGTTCCGGACAGAGCACAGATACGCAGTATTTT. Protein product: CASSSGQSTDTQYF.

This clone showed up many times. The chain is built from TRBV6-5 and TRBJ2-2; D gene uncertain. The V end was cut by 6 bases, the J end by 7 bases, with 15 bases between. The CDR3 totals 14 residues. Germline CDR1 and CDR2: MNHEY and SVGAGI. The CDR3 here is CASRTPPPGGELFF. DNA of the CDR3: TGTGCCAGCAGAACTCCCCCCCCAGGCGGGGAGCTGTTTTTT.

The V and J genes are TRBV5-8 and TRBJ2-2; the match to TRBD1 covers 8 bases. There are 15 residues in the CDR3. V lost 0 bases and J lost 5; bases outside the gene matches: 3. CDR1 and CDR2 (germline): SGHTS, YDEGEE. The CDR3 loop is CASSLERTGTGELFF. The CDR3 bases are TGTGCCAGCAGCTTGGAACGGACAGGGACCGGGGAGCTGTTTTTT.

The chain is built from TRBV5-5 and TRBJ1-3, with 7 bases identical to TRBD1. CDR3 length equals 14 residues. Trimming cost V 1 base and J 3 bases; bases outside gene matches: 1. The V gene's germline CDR1 is SGHKS and CDR2 YYEKEE (reference sequence). This CDR3 is CASSLNRGGNTIYF. CDR3 DNA sequence: TGTGCCAGCAGCTTGAACAGGGGTGGAAACACCATATATTTT.

The chain employs TRBV11-2 and TRBJ1-2, with D possibly matching TRBD1 (5 bases). V lost 5 bases and J 8 bases, leaving 12 bases between the germline ends. The CDR3 sequence is 12 residues long. Per germline, CDR1 SGHAT and CDR2 FQNNGV. The CDR3 DNA is TGTGCCAGCAGCGCAGGGCGCGAAGGCTACACCTTC. Residues: CASSAGREGYTF.

This clone was seen once. This chain connects TRBV30 to TRBJ1-1, with D possibly being TRBD1 (5 bases). V was cut by 5 bases and J by 4 bases, with 17 bases left in between. CDR3 length equals 14 residues. Germline V gene sequence: CDR1 GTSNPN, CDR2 SVGIG (reference sequence). The DNA for the CDR3 is TGTGCCTGGGCCCGCGGGGGTTCGGTCACTGAAGCTTTCTTT. Protein product: CAWARGGSVTEAFF.

This clone occurred a few times. This sequence joins TRBV6-2 or TRBV6-3 and TRBJ1-2, with a weak D call TRBD1 (5 bases). The ends were cut back, 0 bases at V and 4 bases at J, with 9 bases in the middle. Germline V gene data show CDR1 as MNHEY and CDR2 as SVGEGT. CDR3 size: 14 residues. The CDR3 DNA follows: TGTGCCAGCAGTTACTCGGACAATATCTATGGCTACACCTTC. Translation gives CASSYSDNIYGYTF.

The V and J genes are TRBV3-1 (or the pseudogene TRBV3-2) and TRBJ2-1, with 9 bases identical to TRBD2. This CDR3 is 14 amino acids long. V lost 0 bases to trimming and J lost 13 bases; unmatched junction nucleotides: 7. Germline CDR1 and CDR2: LGHDT and YNNKEL (reference sequence). CDR3 in DNA: TGTGCCAGCAGCCAAGACTCCGAGCGGGGGGATCAGTTCTTC. It codes for CASSQDSERGDQFF.

The V call is TRBV9, the J call TRBJ1-1; 8 positions agree with TRBD1. After removal of 6 bases from V and 4 bases from J, the junction contained 5 bases not matched to a gene. The CDR3 spans 13 residues. CDR1 is SGDLS and CDR2 is YYNGEE in the germline V gene. The CDR3: CASTTGASTEAFF. In DNA, the CDR3 is TGTGCCAGCACGACAGGGGCGAGCACTGAAGCTTTCTTT.

The V and J genes are TRBV7-9 and TRBJ1-6, with 9 bases identical to TRBD1. This CDR3 comprises 19 residues. V was pared by 5 bases and J by 0 bases, with 11 bases of the junction left unmatched. CDR1 and CDR2 from the germline V gene are SEHNR and FQNEAQ (reference sequence). The CDR3 loop reads CASSTTTGGGSSYNSPLHF. In DNA form, the CDR3 reads TGTGCCAGCAGCACAACTACAGGGGGCGGAAGCTCCTATAATTCACCCCTCCACTTT.